This note documents a single T cell receptor (beta chain) sequence. There is no known antigen for this receptor. No quality values exist for individual bases; no much larger clone is one base distant. The sample originates from a study of metastatic and nonmetastatic thyroid tumors (TCRdb year 2020). About the study as a whole: Repertoires were compared across peripheral blood and tumor or nodule tissue samples from malignant and benign thyroid patients. Broad study findings and their caveats: In both blood and tumor samples, malignant tumors were reported to have significantly higher TCR beta diversity than benign nodules.

Library creation used PCR. TCRdb lists the instrument as Illumina HiSeq 4000. High-throughput sequencing was used to profile the CDR3 region of the TCR beta-chain in every patient. The study's processing was this. The researchers built a classifier to tell apart papillary thyroid cancer patients with distant metastasis, based on CDR3 differences among clinicopathological groups. To measure repertoire diversity the researchers used the Shannon index, while the Morisita-Horn index served to gauge how similar the tumor and blood repertoires were. TCRdb redid the processing of the public reads, applying fastp at Q25 and MiXCR, and retained in-frame beta chains. The V and J calls follow TCRdb's processing rather than the paper's. This sample is represented by tens of thousands of clones; 25% of them were singletons. Clones ranked in the top ten supply under 10% of the sample. Before undergoing thyroid surgery, none of the patients had been given any kind of treatment. Using T-cell receptor beta sequencing, the researchers looked back retrospectively at clinical samples from patients, gathered between about 2012 and 2019.

Its CDR3 holds 13 amino acids, cysteine through phenylalanine. Just CDR3 DNA is preserved here, 39 bases in frame from base 1. V is reduced by 5 bases and J by 4 bases, leaving a spacing of 14 bases between them. The germline V gene (reference sequence) gives CDR1 as DFQATT and CDR2 as SNEGSKA. Sample: blood. The clonotype was recovered from a female donor with papillary thyroid cancer or a benign thyroid nodule (not recorded which). Some clones in this sample may be carry-over from other donors' samples. The chain is assembled from TRBV20-1 and TRBJ1-2; no D segment can be confidently identified. The DNA reads as follows: TGCAGTGCTGACCGACGTGTTGGCTATGGCTACACCTTC. Translated, it reads CSADRRVGYGYTF.